The 5 T cell receptor beta chains given below trace back to one sample, sequenced in a study of T cells in localized non-small cell lung cancer. Produced via immunoSEQ multiplex PCR; TCRdb's table is partial and in-frame only. The table records tens of thousands of clones, approximately 90% of them present only once. The sample consisted of peripheral blood, taken before any cancer treatment. These receptor sequences come from a woman aged 35 to 69 with stage I squamous cell lung carcinoma.

V and J are TRBV5-1 and TRBJ2-3; D call uncertain. The CDR3 length is 15 residues. With 0 bases removed from V and 2 bases from J, the gap between germline ends came to 10 bases. The germline V gene has CDR1 SGHRS and CDR2 YFSETQ. CDR3 loop: CASSLVSSPTDTQYF. CDR3 bases: TGCGCCAGCAGCTTGGTTAGCAGCCCCACAGATACGCAGTATTTT.

This clone was picked up one time. V is TRBV19 and J is TRBJ1-5, with TRBD1 identical over 8 bases. Looked up from germline, CDR1 is LNHDA and CDR2 is SQIVND (reference sequence). Losses at the gene ends were 7 bases for V and 4 bases for J; bases not matched to a gene: 6. The CDR3 has 14 amino acids. The CDR3 DNA follows: TGTGCCAGTACCCGAGACAGGGGAAATCAGCCCCAGCATTTT. This gives the protein CASTRDRGNQPQHF.

The chain uses TRBV18 and TRBJ1-5, with D perhaps matching TRBD1 (5 bases). V lost 2 bases and J lost 2, with 10 bases in between. This CDR3 region has 15 residues. The germline gives CDR1 KGHSH, CDR2 LQKENI. The CDR3 DNA reads as TGTGCCAGCTCACCAGGGGACGCTGGCAATCAGCCCCAGCATTTT. Translating gives CASSPGDAGNQPQHF.

The chain is built from TRBV11-2 and TRBJ1-1; D gene ambiguous. With 4 bases removed from V and 1 base from J, the gap between germline ends came to 13 bases. This CDR3 spans 15 amino acids. Germline V lookup: CDR1 SGHAT, CDR2 FQNNGV. This CDR3 is CASSSMTDGNTEAFF. As DNA, the CDR3 is TGTGCCAGCAGCTCGATGACGGACGGGAACACTGAAGCTTTCTTT.

This clone showed up just once. J is TRBJ2-2 and V is TRBV4-1, with D tentatively TRBD1 or TRBD2 (5 bases each). The V end was cut by 1 base, the J end by 1 base, with 10 bases between. CDR3 length: 16 amino acids. The germline V gene encodes CDR1 MGHRA and CDR2 YSYEKL. CDR3 sequence reads: CASSQGGARNTGELFF. CDR3 sequence (DNA): TGCGCCAGCAGCCAAGGAGGGGCGCGGAACACCGGGGAGCTGTTTTTT.